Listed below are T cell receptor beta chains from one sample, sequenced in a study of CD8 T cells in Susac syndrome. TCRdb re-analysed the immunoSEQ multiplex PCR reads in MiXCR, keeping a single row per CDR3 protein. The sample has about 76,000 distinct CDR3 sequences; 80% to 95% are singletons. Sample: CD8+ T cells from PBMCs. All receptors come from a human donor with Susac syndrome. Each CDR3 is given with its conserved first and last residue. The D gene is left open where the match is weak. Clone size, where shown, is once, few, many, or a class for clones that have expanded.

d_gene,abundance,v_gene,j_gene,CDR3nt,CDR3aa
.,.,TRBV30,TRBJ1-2,TGTGCGCTCAGTGGGGGGCTCTATGGCTACACCTTC,CALSGGLYGYTF
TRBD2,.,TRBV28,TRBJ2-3,TGTGCCAGCAGCCGGCCTAGCGGTCGGCAGTATTTT,CASSRPSGRQYF
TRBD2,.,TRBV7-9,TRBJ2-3,TGTGCCAGCTACCCGTCTAGCGGGAGTAGCACAGATACGCAGTATTTT,CASYPSSGSSTDTQYF
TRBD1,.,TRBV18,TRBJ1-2,TGTGCCAGCTCACCCCTCGGGACAGAGAACTATGGCTACACCTTC,CASSPLGTENYGYTF
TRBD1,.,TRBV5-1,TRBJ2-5,TGCGCCAGCAGCCCTGGACAGGGGATAGAGACCCAGTACTTC,CASSPGQGIETQYF
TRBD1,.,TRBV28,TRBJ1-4,TGTGCCAGCAGTTTACAACCAGGGGGCAATGAAAAACTGTTTTTT,CASSLQPGGNEKLFF
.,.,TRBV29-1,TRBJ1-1,TGCAGCGTTGAAGATGTGGCCGGACTCGGAGAGAACACTGAAGCTTTCTTT,CSVEDVAGLGENTEAFF
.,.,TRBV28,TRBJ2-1,TGTGCCAGCAGTTTATTCGGGTCGAGCTCCTACAATGAGCAGTTCTTC,CASSLFGSSSYNEQFF
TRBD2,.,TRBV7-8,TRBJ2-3,TGTGCCAGCAGCACCCTCAGCGGGAACACAGATACGCAGTATTTT,CASSTLSGNTDTQYF
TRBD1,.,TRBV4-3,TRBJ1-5,TGCGCCAGCAGCCCGGACAGGGGGCGCGGATATAGCAATCAGCCCCAGCATTTT,CASSPDRGRGYSNQPQHF
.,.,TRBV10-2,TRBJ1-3,TGCGCCAGCAGTGAGGCGGGAGATCTAGGAAACACCATATATTTT,CASSEAGDLGNTIYF
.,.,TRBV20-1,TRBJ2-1,TGCAGTGCCCACCAACGTGGAAGGGAGTCCTACAATGAGCAGTTCTTC,CSAHQRGRESYNEQFF
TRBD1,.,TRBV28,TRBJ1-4,TGTGCCAGCAGGGAGACAGGGGGCCATGATGAAAAACTGTTTTTT,CASRETGGHDEKLFF
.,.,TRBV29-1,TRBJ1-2,TGCAGCGTTGAAGATCGTGGACTGAACTATGGCTACACCTTC,CSVEDRGLNYGYTF
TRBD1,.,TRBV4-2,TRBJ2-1,TGTGCCAGCAGCCTTAGGACAGGGAGAAATGAGCAGTTCTTC,CASSLRTGRNEQFF
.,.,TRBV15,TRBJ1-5,TGTGCCACCAGCAGAGATGGCAGCTTCAATCAGCCCCAGCATTTT,CATSRDGSFNQPQHF
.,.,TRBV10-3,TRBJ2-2,TGTGCCATCAGTGACCCTACACAGAACACCGGGGAGCTGTTTTTT,CAISDPTQNTGELFF
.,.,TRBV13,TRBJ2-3,TGTGCCAGCAGCTCGGGACCCCCGCGGTATTTT,CASSSGPPRYF
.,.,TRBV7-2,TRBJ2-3,TGTGCCAGCAGCTCCTACACAGATACGCAGTATTTT,CASSSYTDTQYF
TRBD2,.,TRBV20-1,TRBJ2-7,TGCAGTGCTACCCCCGGACTAGCGGGAAGTCAGTACTTC,CSATPGLAGSQYF
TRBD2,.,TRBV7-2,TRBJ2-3,TGTGCCAGCAGCTTAGAACTAGCGGGAGGGCCTCTCGGCACAGATACGCAGTATTTT,CASSLELAGGPLGTDTQYF
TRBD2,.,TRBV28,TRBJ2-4,TGTGCCAGCAGTTTGGTTAGCGGGAGTGGGTGGGCCAAAAACATTCAGTACTTC,CASSLVSGSGWAKNIQYF
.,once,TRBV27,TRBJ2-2,TGTGCCAGCAGTTTATCCAGCTTGACCGGGGAGCTGTTTTTT,CASSLSSLTGELFF
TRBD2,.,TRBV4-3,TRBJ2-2,TGCGCCAGCAGCCAGGACTCACTAGCGGGATACACCGGGGAGCTGTTTTTT,CASSQDSLAGYTGELFF
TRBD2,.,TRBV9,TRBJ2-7,TGTGCCAGCAGCTCGACTAGCGGGGGGACCTACGAGCAGTACTTC,CASSSTSGGTYEQYF
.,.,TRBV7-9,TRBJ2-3,TGTGCCAGCAGCGGGGAAGACGCCTCAGATACGCAGTATTTT,CASSGEDASDTQYF
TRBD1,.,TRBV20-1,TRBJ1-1,TGCAGTGCTCCCGACAGGGGCCCTGAAGCTTTCTTT,CSAPDRGPEAFF
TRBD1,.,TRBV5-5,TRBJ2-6,TGTGCCAGCAGTCTCCCGGACAGGGCGGCTGGGGCCAACGTCCTGACTTTC,CASSLPDRAAGANVLTF
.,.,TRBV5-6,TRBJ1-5,TGTGCCAGCAGCAATTCTTGGGGGCAGCCCCAGCATTTT,CASSNSWGQPQHF
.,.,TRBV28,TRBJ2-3,TGTGCCAGCAGTTTACTACTGGATACGCAGTATTTT,CASSLLLDTQYF
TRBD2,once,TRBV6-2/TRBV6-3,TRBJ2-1,TGTGCCAGCAGTTACCTAGTCGGGACTAACTCCTACAATGAGCAGTTCTTC,CASSYLVGTNSYNEQFF
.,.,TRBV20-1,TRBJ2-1,TGCAGTGCTAGAGCCTCGGGGCTAGTGCAGTTCTTC,CSARASGLVQFF
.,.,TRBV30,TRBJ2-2,TGTGCCTGGAGTGGAACTAGCTCTGGGGAGCTGTTTTTT,CAWSGTSSGELFF
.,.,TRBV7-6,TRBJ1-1,TGTGCCAGCAGCTCCCTGGGGGGGGGCCGGACCATGAACACTGAAGCTTTCTTT,CASSSLGGGRTMNTEAFF
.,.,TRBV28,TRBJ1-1,TGTGCCAGCAGACAGACGCTCATGAACACTGAAGCTTTCTTT,CASRQTLMNTEAFF
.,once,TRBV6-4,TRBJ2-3,TGTGCCAGCAGTGATTCCGTCGGGGATACGCAGTATTTT,CASSDSVGDTQYF
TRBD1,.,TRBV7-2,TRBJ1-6,TGTGCCAGCAGCCCTTTGGGACAGGGGAATTCACCCCTCCACTTT,CASSPLGQGNSPLHF
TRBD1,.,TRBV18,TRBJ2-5,TGTGCCAGCTCAACCGGGACAGACCAAGAGACCCAGTACTTC,CASSTGTDQETQYF
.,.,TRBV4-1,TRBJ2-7,TGCGCCAGCAGCCAAGATGATGCCCGACTCTCCTACGAGCAGTACTTC,CASSQDDARLSYEQYF
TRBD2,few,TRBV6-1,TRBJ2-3,TGTGCCAGCAGTATCGGACTAGCGGGGGGGAAAATAAATACGCAGTATTTT,CASSIGLAGGKINTQYF
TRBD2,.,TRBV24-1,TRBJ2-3,TGTGCCACCAGTGAGGCGGGAGGGCCTGGAGATACGCAGTATTTT,CATSEAGGPGDTQYF